A selection of T cell receptor beta chains follows, all from one sample in a study of blood T cell repertoires in COVID-19. Clones were sequenced by immunoSEQ multiplex PCR, and TCRdb holds only the in-frame ones, with some missing. The sample shows about 480,000 clones, approximately 88% of them seen only once. Sample: peripheral blood. The origin of the receptors is a woman aged 50 to 65 with COVID-19, enrolled during active disease. The CDR3 runs from the conserved cysteine through the conserved F or W. A D gene is named only where the DNA matches it firmly. Clone size appears in some rows only: once, few, many, or a class for an expanded clone.

D gene	V gene	J gene	clone size	CDR3 protein	CDR3 DNA
.	TRBV2	TRBJ2-1	.	CASSVGRAYNEQFF	TGTGCCAGCAGTGTTGGTCGCGCCTACAATGAGCAGTTCTTC
.	TRBV3-1/TRBV3-2	TRBJ1-5	.	CASSFQGQPQHF	TGTGCCAGCAGTTTTCAGGGCCAGCCCCAGCATTTT
.	TRBV15	TRBJ1-2	.	CATSRDAGRYGYTF	TGTGCCACCAGCAGAGACGCGGGCCGCTATGGCTACACCTTC
.	TRBV13	TRBJ2-2	.	CASSLAGSTGELFF	TGTGCCAGCAGCTTAGCGGGGAGCACCGGGGAGCTGTTTTTT
.	TRBV7-2	TRBJ2-4	.	CASSFSQGNIQYF	TGTGCCAGCAGCTTTAGCCAGGGTAATATTCAGTACTTC
TRBD1	TRBV27	TRBJ2-1	.	CASTGQGFGRDEQFF	TGTGCCAGCACGGGACAGGGGTTTGGGCGGGATGAGCAGTTCTTC
TRBD2	TRBV5-1	TRBJ2-1	.	CASSTGRLAGDNEQFF	TGCGCCAGCAGCACCGGACGTCTAGCGGGGGACAATGAGCAGTTCTTC
TRBD1	TRBV7-9	TRBJ1-4	.	CASSLRPAGGEKLFF	TGTGCCAGCAGCTTAAGACCGGCAGGGGGGGAAAAACTGTTTTTT
.	TRBV7-3	TRBJ1-1	once	CASSLSQGTEAFF	TGTGCCAGCAGCTTAAGTCAGGGCACTGAAGCTTTCTTT
.	TRBV2	TRBJ1-2	.	CASKEGPYGYTF	TGTGCCAGCAAGGAGGGACCCTATGGCTACACCTTC
.	TRBV5-1	TRBJ2-5	.	CASSLERNYQETQYF	TGCGCCAGCAGCTTGGAGCGGAACTACCAAGAGACCCAGTACTTC
.	TRBV20-1	TRBJ1-2	once	CSASDGGNYGYTF	TGCAGTGCTAGTGACGGGGGGAACTATGGCTACACCTTC
TRBD1	TRBV24-1	TRBJ2-1	.	CATSDSTGTGILNEQFF	TGTGCCACCAGTGATTCTACTGGGACAGGGATTCTCAATGAGCAGTTCTTC